This is a list of T cell receptor beta chains from one sample in a study of blood T cell repertoires in COVID-19. Assay: immunoSEQ multiplex PCR; the TCRdb copy retains only in-frame clones and omits some. The sample has around 100,000 clones, approximately 70% seen once; the top ten hold about 6%. Sequencing was carried out using peripheral blood. These receptors came from a man older than 75 with acute or convalescent COVID-19. Each CDR3 is given with its conserved first and last residue. Fields, in order: D gene, clone size, V gene, J gene, CDR3 protein, CDR3 DNA. A D gene is named only where the DNA matches it firmly. Rows may omit the clone size; those that give it use once, few, many or a size class.

d_call: NA
clone_size: NA
v_call: TRBV5-1
j_call: TRBJ2-7
cdr3_aa: CASSSAGLEQYF
cdr3_nt: TGCGCCAGCAGCTCGGCGGGGCTCGAGCAGTACTTC

d_call: NA
clone_size: NA
v_call: TRBV24-1
j_call: TRBJ2-7
cdr3_aa: CATSDLYEQYF
cdr3_nt: TGTGCCACCAGTGACCTATACGAGCAGTACTTC

d_call: NA
clone_size: NA
v_call: TRBV28
j_call: TRBJ2-7
cdr3_aa: CASSRDTEQYF
cdr3_nt: TGTGCCAGCAGTCGGGACACGGAGCAGTACTTC

d_call: NA
clone_size: NA
v_call: TRBV19
j_call: TRBJ2-2
cdr3_aa: CASSIRGNTGELFF
cdr3_nt: TGTGCCAGTAGTATACGGGGTAACACCGGGGAGCTGTTTTTT

d_call: TRBD2
clone_size: once
v_call: TRBV7-2
j_call: TRBJ2-2
cdr3_aa: CASSSRGGATGELFF
cdr3_nt: TGTGCCAGCAGCTCCCGGGGAGGGGCGACCGGGGAGCTGTTTTTT

d_call: TRBD1
clone_size: few
v_call: TRBV2
j_call: TRBJ2-2
cdr3_aa: CASSARGGSRELFF
cdr3_nt: TGTGCCAGCAGTGCGCGAGGGGGCTCCAGGGAGCTGTTTTTT

d_call: TRBD1
clone_size: NA
v_call: TRBV7-8
j_call: TRBJ2-3
cdr3_aa: CASTFPYRGQVGSGSTDTQYF
cdr3_nt: TGTGCCAGCACCTTCCCCTACAGGGGGCAGGTTGGTAGCGGGAGCACAGATACGCAGTATTTT

d_call: NA
clone_size: NA
v_call: TRBV27
j_call: TRBJ1-5
cdr3_aa: CASSFAGNQPQHF
cdr3_nt: TGTGCCAGCAGTTTCGCAGGCAATCAGCCCCAGCATTTT

d_call: TRBD2
clone_size: NA
v_call: TRBV7-2
j_call: TRBJ2-1
cdr3_aa: CASSALAGAYNEQFF
cdr3_nt: TGTGCCAGCAGCGCACTAGCGGGAGCATACAATGAGCAGTTCTTC

d_call: TRBD2
clone_size: many
v_call: TRBV28
j_call: TRBJ2-7
cdr3_aa: CASSVGGRAYEQYF
cdr3_nt: TGTGCCAGCAGTGTGGGCGGGAGGGCCTACGAGCAGTACTTC

d_call: NA
clone_size: NA
v_call: TRBV5-1
j_call: TRBJ2-6
cdr3_aa: CASSPDTSGANVLTF
cdr3_nt: TGCGCCAGCAGCCCGGACACCTCTGGGGCCAACGTCCTGACTTTC

d_call: NA
clone_size: NA
v_call: TRBV6-5
j_call: TRBJ1-1
cdr3_aa: CASSPLRERNTEAFF
cdr3_nt: TGTGCCAGCAGCCCCCTCAGGGAAAGGAACACTGAAGCTTTCTTT

d_call: TRBD1
clone_size: NA
v_call: TRBV7-6
j_call: TRBJ1-6
cdr3_aa: CASSLGQGASSPLHF
cdr3_nt: TGTGCCAGCAGCTTAGGACAGGGGGCAAGTTCACCCCTCCACTTT

d_call: NA
clone_size: NA
v_call: TRBV28
j_call: TRBJ2-7
cdr3_aa: CASLTSSPYEQYF
cdr3_nt: TGTGCCAGCCTGACATCCTCCCCCTACGAGCAGTACTTC

d_call: NA
clone_size: NA
v_call: TRBV4-1
j_call: TRBJ1-2
cdr3_aa: CASSQVMGQNYGYTF
cdr3_nt: TGCGCCAGCAGCCAAGTTATGGGACAAAACTATGGCTACACCTTC